The 23 T cell receptor beta chains below were found in one sample sequenced in a study of blood T cell repertoires in COVID-19. This table comes from immunoSEQ multiplex PCR, and its TCRdb copy is limited to in-frame clones, with some not included. The sample consists of 65,000 to 95,000 clones, approximately 90% of them appearing once. Sequencing used peripheral blood. These receptors originate from a man aged 50 or older with COVID-19, enrolled during active disease.

The V gene is TRBV9, the J gene TRBJ2-1; 14 positions agree with TRBD2. The CDR3 is made up of 19 amino acids. Germline loops: CDR1 SGDLS, CDR2 YYNGEE. V shed 3 bases and J 1 base; nucleotides not matched to a gene: 9. The CDR3 DNA follows: TGTGCCAGCAGCGGGGGACTAGCGGGAGTTGGCGGTTCCTACAATGAGCAGTTCTTC. It yields the protein CASSGGLAGVGGSYNEQFF. The full variable domain, its missing parts supplied by reference TRBV9 and TRBJ2-1, is DSGVTQTPKHLITATGQRVTLRCSPRSGDLSVYWYQQSLDQGLQFLIQYYNGEERAKGNILERFSAQQFPDLHSELNLSSLELGDSALYFCASSGGLAGVGGSYNEQFFGPGTRLTVL.

The V call is TRBV11-2, the J call TRBJ2-3, with D possibly matching TRBD2 (6 bases). This CDR3 comprises 12 residues. Per the germline V gene, CDR1 is SGHAT and CDR2 is FQNNGV. V lost 3 bases to trimming and J lost 5 bases, with 6 bases between them. The CDR3 DNA sequence: TGTGCCAGCAGCTTCGGGGGAGATACGCAGTATTTT. Translation gives CASSFGGDTQYF. The full variable domain, in which reference TRBV11-2 and TRBJ2-3 provide the parts outside the CDR3, is EAGVAQSPRYKIIEKRQSVAFWCNPISGHATLYWYQQILGQGPKLLIQFQNNGVVDDSQLPKDRFSAERLKGVDSTLKIQPAKLEDSAVYLCASSFGGDTQYFGPGTRLTVL.

This rearrangement joins TRBV5-1 to TRBJ2-2; perhaps TRBD2 as D (7 bases). V was trimmed by 5 bases and J by 0 bases, leaving 11 bases between them. The CDR3 spans 15 residues. Germline CDR1 reads SGHRS; CDR2 reads YFSETQ. Here the CDR3 reads CASRGGAANTGELFF. CDR3 bases: TGCGCCAGCAGAGGGGGGGCGGCGAACACCGGGGAGCTGTTTTTT.

CDR3 residues: CASSPRLAGGGNEQFF. The CDR3 region has the DNA TGCGCCAGCAGCCCACGACTAGCGGGAGGGGGAAATGAGCAGTTCTTC. This chain joins TRBV5-1 and TRBJ2-1; 14 bases line up with TRBD2. J lost 7 bases, V lost 4 bases, and 7 bases had no gene match. Per germline, CDR1 SGHRS and CDR2 YFSETQ. The CDR3 contains 16 residues.

This sequence joins TRBV4-2 and TRBJ1-5; D is uncertain. V gave up 2 bases and J gave up 4 bases, with 6 bases separating them. The germline gives CDR1 LGHNA, CDR2 YNFKEQ. This CDR3 region has 13 residues. The CDR3 loop reads CASSQTTNQPQHF. CDR3 sequence (DNA): TGTGCCAGCAGCCAAACAACGAATCAGCCCCAGCATTTT.

The rearrangement uses TRBV28 and TRBJ1-4; 12 bases match TRBD1. Germline loops: CDR1 MDHEN, CDR2 SYDVKM. CDR3 size: 18 residues. V shed 6 bases and J 7 bases; nucleotides not matched to a gene: 15. CDR3 amino acids: CASRTAGTGGDAGEKLFF. CDR3 DNA: TGTGCCAGCAGAACGGCCGGGACAGGGGGCGATGCGGGTGAAAAACTGTTTTTT. Full variable domain (remainder filled in from reference TRBV28 and TRBJ1-4): DVKVTQSSRYLVKRTGEKVFLECVQDMDHENMFWYRQDPGLGLRLIYFSYDVKMKEKGDIPEGYSVSREKKERFSLILESASTNQTSMYLCASRTAGTGGDAGEKLFFGSGTQLSVL.

This clone was observed a single time. The rearrangement links TRBV28 to TRBJ1-2, with a weak D call TRBD1 (5 bases). Trimming left V 3 bases short and J 6 bases short, with 11 bases between. Looked up from germline, CDR1 is MDHEN and CDR2 is SYDVKM. This CDR3 has 13 residues. The CDR3, as DNA: TGTGCCAGCAGTTTTAGGCAGGGAAATGGCTACACCTTC. This translates into CASSFRQGNGYTF.

The rearrangement uses TRBV5-1 and TRBJ2-1; TRBD1 might be the D (6 bases). Germline assignment: CDR1 SGHRS and CDR2 YFSETQ. V was shortened by 4 bases and J by 8 bases, with 19 bases between the two germline ends. The CDR3 sequence is 15 residues long. The chain's CDR3 is CASSVSGQFVDEQFF. The DNA of the CDR3 is TGCGCCAGCAGCGTAAGCGGACAGTTTGTCGATGAGCAGTTCTTC.

This chain uses TRBV28 with TRBJ2-7; 7 bases agree with TRBD1. The CDR3 is 14 amino acids. Looked up from germline, CDR1 is MDHEN and CDR2 is SYDVKM. J was trimmed by 0 bases and V by 6 bases; bases with no gene match: 5. CDR3 DNA: TGTGCCAGCAGCTCCGGGACAGCCTCCTACGAGCAGTACTTC. Translating it yields CASSSGTASYEQYF.

V is TRBV24-1 and J is TRBJ2-2; D uncertain. Between the trimmed V and J ends, which lost 4 bases and 0 bases, there was a span of 17 bases. Germline V gene sequence: CDR1 KGHDR, CDR2 SFDVKD. The CDR3 has 18 residues. The DNA for the CDR3 is TGTGCCACCAGTGAGCCGTCAGGCTCGAGAACGAACACCGGGGAGCTGTTTTTT. It encodes CATSEPSGSRTNTGELFF.

This chain links TRBV7-3 with TRBJ2-1; 12 bases match TRBD2. Germline CDR1 SGHTA, CDR2 FQGTGA. The V gene end was trimmed by 1 base and the J gene end by 10 bases; junction bases not matched to a gene: 5. The CDR3 sequence is 15 residues long. The CDR3 DNA reads TGTGCCAGCAGCTTAAGGGCCGGGACTAGCGGGGAGCAGTTCTTC. It yields the protein CASSLRAGTSGEQFF.

The CDR3 here is CASSQDPSPYEQYF. CDR3 DNA sequence: TGTGCCAGCAGCCAAGATCCCAGTCCCTACGAGCAGTACTTC. J is TRBJ2-7 and V is TRBV3-1 (or the pseudogene TRBV3-2); unclear D gene. Germline-derived CDR1 and CDR2 are LGHDT and YNNKEL (reference sequence). V was clipped by 0 bases and J by 2 bases, with 8 bases between them. The CDR3 has 14 amino acids.

V usage is TRBV5-5 and J usage is TRBJ1-5, with no clear D. Trimming took 2 bases from V and 5 from J, leaving 14 bases between them. This CDR3 spans 15 amino acids. Germline CDR1 is SGHKS and CDR2 is YYEKEE (reference sequence). Written as DNA, the CDR3 is TGTGCCAGCAGCTTCGGTACGTGGGCCGATCAGCCCCAGCATTTT. Amino acids: CASSFGTWADQPQHF.

The chain links TRBV6-6 to TRBJ2-3; 8 bases are a match to TRBD2. This CDR3 region has 16 residues. V shed 2 bases and J 6 bases; nucleotides not matched to a gene: 10. Germline CDR1 is MNHNY and CDR2 is SVGAGI (reference sequence). The CDR3 bases are TGTGCCAGCAGTTACCGGGCTAGCGGGCTTTCTGATACGCAGTATTTT. It yields the protein CASSYRASGLSDTQYF.

The genes are TRBV27 and TRBJ1-5; the D gene is possibly TRBD1 (6 bases). The germline V and J ends were trimmed by 5 bases and 2 bases, with 25 bases remaining between them. CDR1 and CDR2 (germline): MNHEY, SMNVEV (reference sequence). This CDR3 has 19 residues. CDR3 protein: CASSPLLGTVKGGNQPQHF. The CDR3 DNA reads as TGTGCCAGCAGTCCCCTATTAGGGACCGTTAAGGGGGGCAATCAGCCCCAGCATTTT.

The chain employs TRBV2 and TRBJ1-5, with TRBD1 as a possible D gene (5 bases). The CDR3 has 13 amino acids. CDR1 is SNHLY, CDR2 FYNNEI, per germline. Trimming cost V 6 bases and J 0 bases, with 6 bases left between them. In nucleotides, the CDR3 is TGTGCCAGCAGGGGGCTTAGCAATCAGCCCCAGCATTTT. Protein: CASRGLSNQPQHF. The whole variable domain, remainder taken from reference TRBV2 and TRBJ1-5, is EPEVTQTPSHQVTQMGQEVILRCVPISNHLYFYWYRQILGQKVEFLVSFYNNEISEKSEIFDDQFSVERPDGSNFTLKIRSTKLEDSAMYFCASRGLSNQPQHFGDGTRLSIL.

The chain recombines TRBV5-6 with TRBJ2-4, with 8 nucleotides matching TRBD1. Looked up from germline, CDR1 is SGHDT and CDR2 is YYEEEE. Trimming took 4 bases from V and 4 from J; bases not matched to a gene: 7. The CDR3 sequence is 15 residues long. The CDR3 bases are TGTGCCAGCAGCCGGGGACAGGCCCCAAAAAACATTCAGTACTTC. Translating gives CASSRGQAPKNIQYF.

The rearrangement joins TRBV4-2 to TRBJ2-1; 7 positions match TRBD2. V was clipped by 1 base and J by 9 bases; unmatched bases: 6. The germline CDR1 and CDR2 sequences are LGHNA and YNFKEQ. This CDR3 region has 14 residues. CDR3 region: CASSQAGRASEQFF. CDR3 DNA sequence: TGTGCCAGCAGCCAAGCGGGGAGGGCCAGTGAGCAGTTCTTC.

A single count supports this clone. The genes are TRBV27 and TRBJ2-7, with 9 positions matching TRBD2. The CDR3 runs 16 residues. Germline V lookup: CDR1 MNHEY, CDR2 SMNVEV (reference sequence). Unmatched junction bases numbered 10, after V lost 7 bases and J lost 0 bases. The CDR3 DNA is TGTGCCAGCAATCCAGCGGGAGGCTCGAGCTCCTACGAGCAGTACTTC. Amino acid sequence: CASNPAGGSSSYEQYF.

The rearrangement joins TRBV6-5 to TRBJ2-7; 10 bases are a match to TRBD2. V was clipped by 11 bases and J by 7 bases; unmatched bases: 11. The germline CDR1 and CDR2 sequences are MNHEY and SVGAGI. The CDR3 has 13 amino acids. As DNA, the CDR3 is TGTGCCTCGGCTAGCGGGGGAAGCAGGGAGCAGTACGTC. Translated: CASASGGSREQYV.

The CDR3 loop is CASSVPDRGIGELFF. In nucleotides, the CDR3 is TGTGCCAGCAGTGTCCCGGACAGGGGTATAGGGGAACTGTTTTTT. This chain joins TRBV2 and TRBJ1-4; 9 nucleotides align to TRBD1. The CDR3 covers 15 residues. Germline V gene data show CDR1 as SNHLY and CDR2 as FYNNEI. Trimming removed 4 bases from V and 12 bases from J; junction bases left unmatched: 12.

The V and J genes are TRBV9 and TRBJ2-1; TRBD2 might be the D (6 bases). V was shortened by 0 bases and J by 10 bases, with 17 bases between the two germline ends. The CDR3 spans 15 residues. Germline V lookup: CDR1 SGDLS, CDR2 YYNGEE. CDR3 DNA: TGTGCCAGCAGCGTAGATGGAGGGGCCCCAAGAGAGCAGTTCTTC. This translates into CASSVDGGAPREQFF.

The chain carries TRBV14 and TRBJ2-7; D is perhaps TRBD2 (6 bases). Germline assignment: CDR1 SGHDN and CDR2 FVKESK. This CDR3 has 14 residues. V was pared by 0 bases and J by 3 bases, with 9 bases between. CDR3 DNA sequence: TGTGCCAGCAGCCAAGATCCGGGGGACTACGAGCAGTACTTC. Translating it yields CASSQDPGDYEQYF.